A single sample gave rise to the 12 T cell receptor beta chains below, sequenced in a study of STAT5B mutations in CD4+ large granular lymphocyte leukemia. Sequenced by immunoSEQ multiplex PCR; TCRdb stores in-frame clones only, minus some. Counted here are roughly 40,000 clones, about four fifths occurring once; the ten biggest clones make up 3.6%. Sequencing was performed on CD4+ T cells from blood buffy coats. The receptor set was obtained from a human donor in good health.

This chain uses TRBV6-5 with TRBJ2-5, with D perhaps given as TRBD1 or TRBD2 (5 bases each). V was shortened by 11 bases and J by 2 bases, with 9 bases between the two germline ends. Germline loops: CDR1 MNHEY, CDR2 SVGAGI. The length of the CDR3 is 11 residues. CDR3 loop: CAGGEQETQYF. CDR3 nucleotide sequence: TGTGCCGGGGGAGAACAAGAGACCCAGTACTTC.

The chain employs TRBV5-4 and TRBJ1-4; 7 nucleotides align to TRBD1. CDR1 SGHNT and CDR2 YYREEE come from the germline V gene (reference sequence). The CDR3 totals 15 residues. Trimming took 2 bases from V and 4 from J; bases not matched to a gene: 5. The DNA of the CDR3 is TGTGCCAGCAGCTTAAGGACAGGTCTTAATGAAAAACTGTTTTTT. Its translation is CASSLRTGLNEKLFF. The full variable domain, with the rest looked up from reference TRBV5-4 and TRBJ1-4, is ETGVTQSPTHLIKTRGQQVTLRCSSQSGHNTVSWYQQALGQGPQFIFQYYREEENGRGNFPPRFSGLQFPNYSSELNVNALELDDSALYLCASSLRTGLNEKLFFGSGTQLSVL.

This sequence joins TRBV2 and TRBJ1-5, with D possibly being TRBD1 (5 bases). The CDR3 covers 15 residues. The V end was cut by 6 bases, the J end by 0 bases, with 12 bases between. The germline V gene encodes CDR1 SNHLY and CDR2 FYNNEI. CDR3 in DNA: TGTGCCAGCAGAGAACTCGGGGGTAGCAATCAGCCCCAGCATTTT. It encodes CASRELGGSNQPQHF.

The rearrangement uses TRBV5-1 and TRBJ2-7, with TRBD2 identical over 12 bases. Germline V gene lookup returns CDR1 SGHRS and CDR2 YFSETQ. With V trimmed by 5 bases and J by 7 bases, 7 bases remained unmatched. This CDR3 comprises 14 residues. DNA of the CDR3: TGCGCCAGCAGGAGACTAGCGGGAGAAGGGGAGCAGTACTTC. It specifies CASRRLAGEGEQYF.

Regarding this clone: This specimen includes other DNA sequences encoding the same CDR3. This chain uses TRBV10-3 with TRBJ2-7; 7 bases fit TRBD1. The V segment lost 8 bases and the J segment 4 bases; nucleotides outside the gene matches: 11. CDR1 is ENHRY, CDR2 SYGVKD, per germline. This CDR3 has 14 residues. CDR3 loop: CAIGPQGVGYEQYF. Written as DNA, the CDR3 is TGTGCCATCGGCCCCCAGGGGGTAGGATACGAGCAGTACTTC.

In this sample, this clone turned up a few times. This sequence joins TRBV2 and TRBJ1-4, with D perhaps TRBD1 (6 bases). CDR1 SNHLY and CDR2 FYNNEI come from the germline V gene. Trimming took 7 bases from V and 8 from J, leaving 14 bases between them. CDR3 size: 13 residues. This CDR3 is CASIDRSWEKLFF. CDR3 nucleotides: TGTGCCAGCATCGACAGGAGTTGGGAAAAACTGTTTTTT.

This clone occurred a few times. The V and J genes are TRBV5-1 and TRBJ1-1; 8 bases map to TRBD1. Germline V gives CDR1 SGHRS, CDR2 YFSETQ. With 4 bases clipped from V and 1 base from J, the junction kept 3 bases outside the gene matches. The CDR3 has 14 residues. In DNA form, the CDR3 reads TGCGCCAGCAGCGGGACAGGAACGAACACTGAAGCTTTCTTT. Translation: CASSGTGTNTEAFF.

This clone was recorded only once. The CDR3 sequence is CASRLLANTGELFF. In DNA form, the CDR3 reads TGTGCCTCTAGATTGCTAGCGAACACCGGGGAGCTGTTTTTT. J is TRBJ2-2 and V is TRBV30; D is unclear. The V end lost 7 bases, the J end lost 0 bases, and 12 bases lay between the germline ends. Germline CDR1 reads GTSNPN; CDR2 reads SVGIG (reference sequence). The CDR3 sequence is 14 residues long.

The CDR3 is CASSFGGVTDTQYF. Written as DNA, the CDR3 is TGTGCCAGCAGCTTCGGGGGGGTCACAGATACGCAGTATTTT. V is TRBV7-9 and J is TRBJ2-3, with 8 bases fitting TRBD2. V lost 3 bases, J lost 2 bases, and 1 base stayed unmatched. This CDR3 comprises 14 residues. The germline CDR1 and CDR2 sequences are SEHNR and FQNEAQ (reference sequence).

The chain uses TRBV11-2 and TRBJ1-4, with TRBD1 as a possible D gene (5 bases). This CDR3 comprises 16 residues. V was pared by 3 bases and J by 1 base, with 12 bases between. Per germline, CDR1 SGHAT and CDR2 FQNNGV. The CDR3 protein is CASSLTVGRTNEKLFF. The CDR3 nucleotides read TGTGCCAGCAGCTTGACAGTGGGTAGAACTAATGAAAAACTGTTTTTT.

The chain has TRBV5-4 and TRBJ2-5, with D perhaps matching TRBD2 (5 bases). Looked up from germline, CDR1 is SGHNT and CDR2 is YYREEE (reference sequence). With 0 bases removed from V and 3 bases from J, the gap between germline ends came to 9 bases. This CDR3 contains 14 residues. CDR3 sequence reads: CASSLAGIEETQYF. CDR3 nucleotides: TGTGCCAGCAGCTTGGCGGGGATTGAAGAGACCCAGTACTTC.

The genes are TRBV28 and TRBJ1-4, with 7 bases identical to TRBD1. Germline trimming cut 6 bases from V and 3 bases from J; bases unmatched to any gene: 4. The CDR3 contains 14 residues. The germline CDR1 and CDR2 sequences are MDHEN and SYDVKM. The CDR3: CASSDGTANEKLFF. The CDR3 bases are TGTGCCAGCAGCGACGGGACAGCTAATGAAAAACTGTTTTTT. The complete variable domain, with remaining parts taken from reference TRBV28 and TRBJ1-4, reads DVKVTQSSRYLVKRTGEKVFLECVQDMDHENMFWYRQDPGLGLRLIYFSYDVKMKEKGDIPEGYSVSREKKERFSLILESASTNQTSMYLCASSDGTANEKLFFGSGTQLSVL.